This is a list of T cell receptor beta chains from one sample in a study of blood T cell repertoires in COVID-19. Data came from immunoSEQ multiplex PCR; TCRdb stores just in-frame clones and leaves some out. Of about 360,000 clones listed, approximately 85% are singletons. Sequencing used PBMCs or T cells enriched from blood (not recorded which). These receptors were collected from a woman aged 40 to 50 with acute COVID-19. The CDR3 runs from the conserved cysteine through the conserved F or W. Fields, in order: V gene, J gene, clone size, D gene, CDR3 DNA, CDR3 protein. D genes are given only for firm matches. Rows may omit the clone size; those that give it use once, few, many or a size class.

v_call: TRBV19; j_call: TRBJ2-1; clone_size: -; d_call: TRBD1; cdr3_nt: TGTGCCACCCAACAGGGGAATGAGCAGTTCTTC; cdr3_aa: CATQQGNEQFF
v_call: TRBV29-1; j_call: TRBJ1-1; clone_size: -; d_call: TRBD1; cdr3_nt: TGCAGCGCGCCAGGGGGCACGAACACTGAAGCTTTCTTT; cdr3_aa: CSAPGGTNTEAFF
v_call: TRBV19; j_call: TRBJ1-1; clone_size: -; d_call: TRBD1; cdr3_nt: TGTGCCAGTAGCTTATATCGGGGACAGGGGTCTATGAACACTGAAGCTTTCTTT; cdr3_aa: CASSLYRGQGSMNTEAFF
v_call: TRBV30; j_call: TRBJ1-1; clone_size: -; d_call: -; cdr3_nt: TGTGCCTGGGGCCCTTACGGGGGTGAAGCTTTCTTT; cdr3_aa: CAWGPYGGEAFF
v_call: TRBV6-4; j_call: TRBJ2-7; clone_size: -; d_call: TRBD1; cdr3_nt: TGTGCCAGCAGTGGTATCATTATCCGGGACAGGGGCTCCTACGAGCAGTACTTC; cdr3_aa: CASSGIIIRDRGSYEQYF
v_call: TRBV7-2; j_call: TRBJ2-7; clone_size: -; d_call: -; cdr3_nt: TGTGCCAGCAGCTTACGGGCAGGGTACGAGCAGTACTTC; cdr3_aa: CASSLRAGYEQYF
v_call: TRBV12-3/TRBV12-4; j_call: TRBJ2-7; clone_size: -; d_call: -; cdr3_nt: TGTGCCAGCAGTATACAGGTCAACTACGAGCAGTACTTC; cdr3_aa: CASSIQVNYEQYF
v_call: TRBV11-3; j_call: TRBJ2-1; clone_size: -; d_call: TRBD2; cdr3_nt: TGTGCCAGCAGCTTGGCTAGCGGGGGGATCTATGAGCAGTTCTTC; cdr3_aa: CASSLASGGIYEQFF
v_call: TRBV6-5; j_call: TRBJ1-6; clone_size: -; d_call: -; cdr3_nt: TGTGCCAGCAGTTACCAACAGGCCGCTAATTCACCCCTCCACTTT; cdr3_aa: CASSYQQAANSPLHF
v_call: TRBV24-1; j_call: TRBJ1-2; clone_size: few; d_call: -; cdr3_nt: TGTGCCACCAGTGATTACAGGTTGAGCTATGGCTACACCTTC; cdr3_aa: CATSDYRLSYGYTF
v_call: TRBV7-2; j_call: TRBJ1-2; clone_size: once; d_call: -; cdr3_nt: TGTGCCAGCAGCACACAGGACAGCCCCCTGCGGGGCTACACCTTC; cdr3_aa: CASSTQDSPLRGYTF
v_call: TRBV4-1; j_call: TRBJ2-7; clone_size: -; d_call: TRBD2; cdr3_nt: TGCGCCAGCAGCCAAGAAGCTAGCGGGTACTCCTACGAGCAGTACTTC; cdr3_aa: CASSQEASGYSYEQYF
v_call: TRBV19; j_call: TRBJ1-2; clone_size: -; d_call: -; cdr3_nt: TGTGCCAGTAGTATTAATGTAGACTCTACTTATGGCTACACCTTC; cdr3_aa: CASSINVDSTYGYTF
v_call: TRBV6-5; j_call: TRBJ1-1; clone_size: -; d_call: -; cdr3_nt: TGTGCCAGCAGTTACTCCTCAGGGGTGACTGAAGCTTTCTTT; cdr3_aa: CASSYSSGVTEAFF
v_call: TRBV15; j_call: TRBJ1-5; clone_size: -; d_call: -; cdr3_nt: TGTGCCACCAGCAGAGCATCAAGGGGTTATCAGCCCCAGCATTTT; cdr3_aa: CATSRASRGYQPQHF
v_call: TRBV14; j_call: TRBJ1-4; clone_size: -; d_call: TRBD1; cdr3_nt: TGTGCCAGCAGCAAACGACAGGGACGTGAAAAACTGTTTTTT; cdr3_aa: CASSKRQGREKLFF
v_call: TRBV27; j_call: TRBJ2-1; clone_size: -; d_call: TRBD1; cdr3_nt: TGTGCCAGCAGTCCGGGACAGGGGCACAATGAGCAGTTCTTC; cdr3_aa: CASSPGQGHNEQFF
v_call: TRBV5-8; j_call: TRBJ1-4; clone_size: -; d_call: TRBD1; cdr3_nt: TGTGCCAGCAGTCTTTCTGGGACAGTCTCCTCAAAACTGTTTTTT; cdr3_aa: CASSLSGTVSSKLFF
v_call: TRBV7-2; j_call: TRBJ2-1; clone_size: -; d_call: -; cdr3_nt: TGTGCCAGCAGTATACAGGGCTTTGCCTACAATGAGCAGTTCTTC; cdr3_aa: CASSIQGFAYNEQFF
v_call: TRBV9; j_call: TRBJ1-5; clone_size: -; d_call: TRBD1; cdr3_nt: TGTGCCAGCAGCGTAGGGGACAGGGGTAGCAATCAGCCCCAGCATTTT; cdr3_aa: CASSVGDRGSNQPQHF
v_call: TRBV2; j_call: TRBJ1-2; clone_size: -; d_call: -; cdr3_nt: TGTGCCAGCAGTGAAGCGGGGGCAAGAACCTTCTATGGCTACACCTTC; cdr3_aa: CASSEAGARTFYGYTF
v_call: TRBV2; j_call: TRBJ1-3; clone_size: -; d_call: -; cdr3_nt: TGTGCCAGCAGTGAACAGGTCTACTCTGGAAACACCATATATTTT; cdr3_aa: CASSEQVYSGNTIYF
v_call: TRBV2; j_call: TRBJ1-2; clone_size: -; d_call: -; cdr3_nt: TGTGCCAGCAGCGACCTTTGGGGGGGTAACTATGGCTACACCTTC; cdr3_aa: CASSDLWGGNYGYTF
v_call: TRBV28; j_call: TRBJ1-5; clone_size: -; d_call: -; cdr3_nt: TGTGCCAGCAGCCCAAACGGGACCCCGGGGGGGAATCAGCCCCAGCATTTT; cdr3_aa: CASSPNGTPGGNQPQHF
v_call: TRBV24-1; j_call: TRBJ2-7; clone_size: -; d_call: -; cdr3_nt: TGTGCCACCACCGGGACAACCTGGAGCGAGCAGTACTTC; cdr3_aa: CATTGTTWSEQYF
v_call: TRBV4-1; j_call: TRBJ1-6; clone_size: -; d_call: -; cdr3_nt: TGCGCCAGCAGCCAACTGGGGAGCTCCTATAATTCACCCCTCCACTTT; cdr3_aa: CASSQLGSSYNSPLHF
v_call: TRBV2; j_call: TRBJ1-1; clone_size: -; d_call: -; cdr3_nt: TGTGCCAGCCTAGACGGATACATGAACACTGAAGCTTTCTTT; cdr3_aa: CASLDGYMNTEAFF
v_call: TRBV5-1; j_call: TRBJ1-5; clone_size: -; d_call: -; cdr3_nt: TGCGCCAGCAGCCCAGGGGACAATCAGCCCCAGCATTTT; cdr3_aa: CASSPGDNQPQHF
v_call: TRBV3-1/TRBV3-2; j_call: TRBJ1-2; clone_size: -; d_call: TRBD1; cdr3_nt: TGTGCCAGCAGCCAAACAGACAGGGTGGGCGGCTACACCTTC; cdr3_aa: CASSQTDRVGGYTF
v_call: TRBV2; j_call: TRBJ1-2; clone_size: -; d_call: -; cdr3_nt: TGTGCCAGTCGGCAGGGGACCTATGGCTACACCTTC; cdr3_aa: CASRQGTYGYTF
v_call: TRBV7-9; j_call: TRBJ1-1; clone_size: -; d_call: -; cdr3_nt: TGTGCCAGCACCCCCCTGAGGGACACTGAAGCTTTCTTT; cdr3_aa: CASTPLRDTEAFF
v_call: TRBV6-1; j_call: TRBJ2-7; clone_size: -; d_call: TRBD1; cdr3_nt: TGTGCCAGCAGTGATCAGGGACAGGGCCACGAGCAGTACTTC; cdr3_aa: CASSDQGQGHEQYF
v_call: TRBV5-1; j_call: TRBJ1-1; clone_size: -; d_call: -; cdr3_nt: TGCGCCAGCAATGGGTATGCTGGAGGGAACACTGAAGCTTTCTTT; cdr3_aa: CASNGYAGGNTEAFF
v_call: TRBV19; j_call: TRBJ2-2; clone_size: few; d_call: -; cdr3_nt: TGTGCCAGTAGTATAGTTGGCAGCGCGAACACCGGGGAGCTGTTTTTT; cdr3_aa: CASSIVGSANTGELFF
v_call: TRBV11-2; j_call: TRBJ1-5; clone_size: -; d_call: -; cdr3_nt: TGTGCCAGCAGCTTACAGAGCAATCAGCCCCAGCATTTT; cdr3_aa: CASSLQSNQPQHF
v_call: TRBV5-4; j_call: TRBJ2-7; clone_size: -; d_call: -; cdr3_nt: TGTGCCAGCAGTCCAGGGAACAGCTACGAGCAGTACTTC; cdr3_aa: CASSPGNSYEQYF
v_call: TRBV6-5; j_call: TRBJ2-7; clone_size: -; d_call: TRBD1; cdr3_nt: TGTGCCAGCAGTTATTCGGGGACAGGCCCCAACGAGCAGTACTTC; cdr3_aa: CASSYSGTGPNEQYF
v_call: TRBV6-5; j_call: TRBJ1-6; clone_size: -; d_call: -; cdr3_nt: TGTGCCAGCAGATCGGACGGGGATTCACCCCTCCACTTT; cdr3_aa: CASRSDGDSPLHF
v_call: TRBV16; j_call: TRBJ2-1; clone_size: -; d_call: -; cdr3_nt: TGTGCCAGCAGCCAATTGGCAAATGAGCAGTTCTTC; cdr3_aa: CASSQLANEQFF
v_call: TRBV15; j_call: TRBJ2-7; clone_size: -; d_call: -; cdr3_nt: TGTGCCACCAGCAGCGATCGGACACCTTCCTACGAGCAGTACTTC; cdr3_aa: CATSSDRTPSYEQYF
v_call: TRBV19; j_call: TRBJ1-4; clone_size: once; d_call: -; cdr3_nt: TGTGCCAGTAGTTACGGAAGGGGGGGTAATGAAAAACTGTTTTTT; cdr3_aa: CASSYGRGGNEKLFF
v_call: TRBV12-3/TRBV12-4; j_call: TRBJ1-5; clone_size: -; d_call: -; cdr3_nt: TGTGCCAGCAGTACCTATAATCAGCCCCAGCATTTT; cdr3_aa: CASSTYNQPQHF
v_call: TRBV10-3; j_call: TRBJ2-7; clone_size: once; d_call: TRBD1; cdr3_nt: TGTGCCATCAGCCCCGACAGGGGTGGGGGCAGGTACGAGCAGTACTTC; cdr3_aa: CAISPDRGGGRYEQYF
v_call: TRBV19; j_call: TRBJ1-1; clone_size: -; d_call: -; cdr3_nt: TGTGCCAGTAGTGCAGGGGCCACTGAAGCTTTCTTT; cdr3_aa: CASSAGATEAFF
v_call: TRBV30; j_call: TRBJ1-5; clone_size: -; d_call: -; cdr3_nt: TGTGCCTGGAGTGAACCGGTCGATAGCAATCAGCCCCAGCATTTT; cdr3_aa: CAWSEPVDSNQPQHF
v_call: TRBV30; j_call: TRBJ2-5; clone_size: -; d_call: TRBD2; cdr3_nt: TGTGCCTGGAGTGTATTACTAGCGGGGGGGCCTGAGACCCAGTACTTC; cdr3_aa: CAWSVLLAGGPETQYF
v_call: TRBV15; j_call: TRBJ2-3; clone_size: -; d_call: TRBD2; cdr3_nt: TGTGCCACCAGCAGAGCTAGCGGGGGCCCAGATACGCAGTATTTT; cdr3_aa: CATSRASGGPDTQYF
v_call: TRBV7-9; j_call: TRBJ1-3; clone_size: -; d_call: -; cdr3_nt: TGTGCCAGCAGCTTATACGGGGGGTCTGGAAACACCATATATTTT; cdr3_aa: CASSLYGGSGNTIYF
v_call: TRBV19; j_call: TRBJ1-1; clone_size: -; d_call: TRBD1; cdr3_nt: TGTGCCAGTAGTATCCCAGGGGGCACTGAAGCTTTCTTT; cdr3_aa: CASSIPGGTEAFF
v_call: TRBV5-6; j_call: TRBJ1-6; clone_size: -; d_call: -; cdr3_nt: TGTGCCAGCAGCTTGGTCGGGGGGCTTGGTTCACCCCTCCACTTT; cdr3_aa: CASSLVGGLGSPLHF
v_call: TRBV27; j_call: TRBJ1-2; clone_size: -; d_call: -; cdr3_nt: TGTGCCAGCAGTTTATCGGGGGCACAGATGTATGGCTACACCTTC; cdr3_aa: CASSLSGAQMYGYTF
v_call: TRBV10-2; j_call: TRBJ1-2; clone_size: -; d_call: -; cdr3_nt: TGCGCCAGCAGTGATAATACAAACTATGGCTACACCTTC; cdr3_aa: CASSDNTNYGYTF
v_call: TRBV2; j_call: TRBJ1-5; clone_size: -; d_call: -; cdr3_nt: TGTGCCAGCAGTTTAGGGACATATAGCAATCAGCCCCAGCATTTT; cdr3_aa: CASSLGTYSNQPQHF
v_call: TRBV2; j_call: TRBJ1-6; clone_size: -; d_call: TRBD1; cdr3_nt: TGTGCCAGCAGTCGTCAGGGGGGCGGAGGTTCACCCCTCCACTTT; cdr3_aa: CASSRQGGGGSPLHF
v_call: TRBV9; j_call: TRBJ1-1; clone_size: -; d_call: TRBD1; cdr3_nt: TGTGCCAGCAGCGTAGAGGGACAGGGTACGAACACTGAAGCTTTCTTT; cdr3_aa: CASSVEGQGTNTEAFF
v_call: TRBV5-4; j_call: TRBJ1-3; clone_size: -; d_call: TRBD1; cdr3_nt: TGTGCCAGCAGCTCGAATCCACAGGGGGTTGAGGGAAACACCATATATTTT; cdr3_aa: CASSSNPQGVEGNTIYF
v_call: TRBV19; j_call: TRBJ1-1; clone_size: -; d_call: TRBD1; cdr3_nt: TGTGCCAGTAGGGACAGGGCGGGGGACACTGAAGCTTTCTTT; cdr3_aa: CASRDRAGDTEAFF
v_call: TRBV4-1; j_call: TRBJ2-5; clone_size: once; d_call: TRBD1; cdr3_nt: TGCGCCAGCAGCCAGACGGGACAGGGGGCACGAGGTCAAGAGACCCAGTACTTC; cdr3_aa: CASSQTGQGARGQETQYF
v_call: TRBV5-8; j_call: TRBJ1-1; clone_size: -; d_call: -; cdr3_nt: TGTGCCAGCAGCTTGAGGGGAAGGCCGAACACTGAAGCTTTCTTT; cdr3_aa: CASSLRGRPNTEAFF